This T cell receptor (beta chain) came from a study of T cell repertoires in cytomegalovirus infection. For the study at large: In the study, CMV epitopes included recently identified HLA-C-restricted and well-studied HLA-B-restricted ones. Based on public TCR beta signatures, there were indications of CMV infection and of a matching HLA type.

V lost 3 bases to trimming and J lost 0 bases, with 9 bases between them. CDR3 length equals 15 residues. Germline CDR1 is LNHDA and CDR2 is SQIVND (reference sequence). The table lists this clonotype with a count of one. The antigen is undetermined. Each CDR3 protein is one row after TCRdb ran MiXCR on the reads. The table lists about 110,000 distinct CDR3 sequences, roughly 41% of them singletons. This clonotype originated in a human donor in good health (CMV status not recorded). Some clones in this sample may be carry-over from other donors' samples. The chain carries TRBV19 and TRBJ1-5, with D unclear. The sequenced sample was CD8+ T cells from cultured PBMCs, obtained from culture after CMV antigen stimulation. CDR3 in amino acids: CASSMGNHSNQPQHF. In DNA, the CDR3 is TGTGCCAGTAGTATGGGAAACCATAGCAATCAGCCCCAGCATTTT.